This T cell receptor (beta chain) was identified during a study of blood T cell repertoires in COVID-19. For the study at large: The analysed material was cDNA or gDNA that came from T cells, B-cell-depleted T cells, or PBMCs.

In the original analysis: Estimation of nucleated cell counts relied on the amplification of reference gene primers. Data came from immunoSEQ multiplex PCR; TCRdb stores just in-frame clones and leaves some out. V and J calls and clone size follow that table, whereas D and trimming were derived from the DNA. This table has under 130,000 clones, around four fifths appearing once. Germline loops: CDR1 MNHEY, CDR2 SMNVEV (reference sequence). J gave up 0 bases and V 3 bases, and 6 bases lay outside the gene matches. The CDR3 contains 17 residues. The chain has TRBV27 and TRBJ2-1, with 9 bases identical to TRBD2. Material for sequencing was peripheral blood. This receptor was taken from a human donor in a cohort sampled during active COVID-19. The CDR3 reads CASSLALAGSSYNEQFF. As DNA, the CDR3 is TGTGCCAGCAGTTTGGCGCTAGCGGGGAGCTCCTACAATGAGCAGTTCTTC.